This TCR beta chain was documented in a study of cytomegalovirus exposure and HLA in healthy donors. In the study overall: Researchers previously reported finding fewer than 140 million unique TCR beta sequences from roughly 200 million T cells. An early data release held 75 million to 100 million unique TCRs from HLA-typed donors. Study results and caveats: Donors belonging to an Asian-associated ancestry cluster reportedly showed fewer N-insertions in productive TCRs than the roughly 670-donor mean, according to what a later analysis found. Later examination showed HLA-associated TCR beta chains had greater clonal expansion than equally common others.

Unmatched junction bases numbered 3, after V lost 2 bases and J lost 1 base. The germline V gene has CDR1 SNHLY and CDR2 FYNNEI. The CDR3 loop spans 15 amino acids. A note on this clone: Antigen unknown.

PCR used 60 Vbeta primers and 13 Jbeta primers. Data came from immunoSEQ multiplex PCR; TCRdb stores just in-frame clones and leaves some out. The sample carries 85,000 to 120,000 clones, around 80% recorded once. The chain uses TRBV2 and TRBJ2-3; 7 bases map to TRBD2. The clonotype originates from a man aged 35-49 years in good health and CMV-seronegative. Sequenced sample: PBMCs. The CDR3 protein is CASSELTSGTDTQYF. CDR3 nucleotide sequence: TGTGCCAGCAGTGAACTAACTAGCGGCACAGATACGCAGTATTTT.